What follows are 5 T cell receptor beta chains derived from one specimen sequenced in a study of cytomegalovirus exposure and HLA in healthy donors. 13 Jbeta primers and 60 Vbeta primers were used for the PCR. The data were produced by immunoSEQ multiplex PCR, yet TCRdb's version contains in-frame clones alone and is incomplete. The repertoire holds about 250,000 clones, with approximately 70% as singletons. Sample: PBMCs. All receptors come from a female donor in good health and CMV-seronegative.

The J gene is TRBJ2-2, the V gene TRBV29-1, with D tentatively TRBD1 (5 bases). The CDR3 sequence is 14 residues long. V lost 6 bases and J 0 bases, leaving 11 bases between the germline ends. Germline CDR1 is SQVTM and CDR2 is ANQGSEA. The CDR3 protein is CSVGVGPNTGELFF. As DNA, the CDR3 is TGCAGCGTAGGGGTAGGGCCGAACACCGGGGAGCTGTTTTTT.

The chain joins TRBV5-6 to TRBJ2-1; the D gene is possibly TRBD1 (6 bases). The CDR3 sequence is 15 residues long. CDR1 SGHDT and CDR2 YYEEEE come from the germline V gene. The germline V and J ends were trimmed by 1 base and 8 bases, with 16 bases remaining between them. The chain's CDR3 is CASSLPWQGRHEQFF. For the CDR3, the DNA is TGTGCCAGCAGCTTGCCCTGGCAGGGGCGTCATGAGCAGTTCTTC. Supplemented by reference TRBV5-6 and TRBJ2-1, the full variable domain reads DAGVTQSPTHLIKTRGQQVTLRCSPKSGHDTVSWYQQALGQGPQFIFQYYEEEERQRGNFPDRFSGHQFPNYSSELNVNALLLGDSALYLCASSLPWQGRHEQFFGPGTRLTVL.

The chain joins TRBV2 to TRBJ2-7, with a possible D match to TRBD2 (8 bases). The germline V gene encodes CDR1 SNHLY and CDR2 FYNNEI. Trimming took off 6 bases at V and 2 bases at J, with 20 bases between the two ends. The CDR3 consists of 16 residues. CDR3 sequence (DNA): TGTGCCAGCAGCGCTGAGGGGGCGGGAGGTCCCTACGAGCAGTACTTC. This gives the protein CASSAEGAGGPYEQYF. Full variable domain (missing parts from reference TRBV2 and TRBJ2-7): EPEVTQTPSHQVTQMGQEVILRCVPISNHLYFYWYRQILGQKVEFLVSFYNNEISEKSEIFDDQFSVERPDGSNFTLKIRSTKLEDSAMYFCASSAEGAGGPYEQYFGPGTRLTVT.

This clone has more than one count but fewer than ten. The chain joins TRBV25-1 to TRBJ2-5, with a possible D match to TRBD2 (6 bases). The CDR3 totals 15 residues. Germline CDR1 reads MGHDK; CDR2 reads SYGVNS. V lost 8 bases, J lost 4 bases, and 20 bases lay in between. The CDR3 DNA reads as TGTGCCAGCGGGGGGAGCAGGGTACCGGGAGAGACCCAGTACTTC. It encodes CASGGSRVPGETQYF. Supplemented by reference TRBV25-1 and TRBJ2-5, the full variable domain reads EADIYQTPRYLVIGTGKKITLECSQTMGHDKMYWYQQDPGMELHLIHYSYGVNSTEKGDLSSESTVSRIRTEHFPLTLESARPSHTSQYLCASGGSRVPGETQYFGPGTRLLVL.

The chain links TRBV7-9 to TRBJ1-3; 12 nucleotides match TRBD1. Germline assignment: CDR1 SEHNR and CDR2 FQNEAQ (reference sequence). The CDR3 totals 15 residues. V shed 5 bases and J 12 bases; nucleotides not matched to a gene: 11. The CDR3 DNA is TGTGCCAGCAGCCAAGCCGGGACAGGGGGCGAGGGCATATATTTT. It specifies CASSQAGTGGEGIYF.